This T cell receptor (beta chain) was obtained from a study of identical twins. The J segment lost 2 bases and the V segment lost 3 bases, leaving 4 bases of the junction unmatched. CDR3 size: 15 residues. Germline CDR1 reads SQVTM; CDR2 reads ANQGSEA. One entry per CDR3 protein results from TCRdb running MiXCR on the 5' RACE reads. The sample yields around 250,000 distinct CDR3 sequences, over 5.5% seen once. These data also formed part of another study, on T cells expressing NK-cell markers.

V gene TRBV29-1 combines with J gene TRBJ1-5; 10 bases agree with TRBD1. The sample taken for sequencing was CD8+ T cells sorted from blood. This TCR was sampled from a woman in her late teens or twenties in good health. CDR3 sequence (DNA): TGCAGCGTTGAGGAAGGGACAGGGGGCAATCAGCCCCAGCATTTT. Its translation: CSVEEGTGGNQPQHF.